These T cell receptor beta chains were read from a single sample in a study of human T cells and chemical hapten exposure. Each CDR3 protein gets one entry after TCRdb re-called the RACE reads with MiXCR. The sample includes about 46,000 distinct CDR3 sequences, 3.5% to 4.5% of them seen just once. What was sequenced was whole blood. The source is a female donor in good health. Some clones in this sample may be carry-over from other donors' samples. Each CDR3 is given with its conserved first and last residue. The D gene is left open where the match is weak. The size field is filled for only some rows; it gives once, few, many or a size class.

J,size,V,D,length,DNA,CDR3
TRBJ2-3,many,TRBV2,NA,14,TGTGCCACCCAGGTAGTTGCCAGCACAGATACGCAGTATTTT,CATQVVASTDTQYF
TRBJ1-5,many,TRBV12-3/TRBV12-4,NA,15,TGTGCCAGCAGTTTGTACAGCCAGGGGAATCAGCCCCAGCATTTT,CASSLYSQGNQPQHF
TRBJ2-1,few,TRBV5-4,TRBD1,15,TGTGCCAGCAGCTTAAGTAGACAGGGGGACAGGCAGCAGTTCTTC,CASSLSRQGDRQQFF
TRBJ1-1,NA,TRBV20-1,TRBD1,14,TGCAGTGCCAGATTCCTGGACAGGGTCCCGTCGGCTTTCTTT,CSARFLDRVPSAFF
TRBJ2-1,many,TRBV5-1,TRBD1,16,TGCGCCAGCAGCTTGGGTTGGGGACAGACTATTAATGAGCAGTTCTTC,CASSLGWGQTINEQFF
TRBJ1-2,many,TRBV28,NA,11,TGTGCCAGCAGTTCCTCCTTAGGCTACACCTTC,CASSSSLGYTF
TRBJ2-5,many,TRBV20-1,TRBD2,14,TGCAGTGCTGAGACTAGCGGGGGTCAGGAGACCCAGTACTTC,CSAETSGGQETQYF
TRBJ1-4,few,TRBV5-1,NA,14,TGCGCCAGCAGCCTCAGCCAGTATAATGAAAAACTGTTTTTT,CASSLSQYNEKLFF
TRBJ1-6,many,TRBV12-3/TRBV12-4,NA,14,TGTGCCAGCAGCCGGGACCGGACGAACTCACCCCTCCACTTT,CASSRDRTNSPLHF
TRBJ2-7,many,TRBV29-1,NA,13,TGCAGCGCCAAGGGTGGGGGAGGCTACGAGCAGTACTTC,CSAKGGGGYEQYF
TRBJ2-7,many,TRBV27,TRBD1,15,TGTGCCAGCAGTTCCTCCGGGACAGAGCCTTACGAGCAGTACTTC,CASSSSGTEPYEQYF
TRBJ2-3,few,TRBV24-1,TRBD2,15,TGTGCCACCAGTGAGCGCGGGGGGGCGACAGATACGCAGTATTTT,CATSERGGATDTQYF
TRBJ1-2,many,TRBV7-9,NA,14,TGTGCCAGCAGCTTGTCCTCTAGAGGCTATGGCTACACCTTC,CASSLSSRGYGYTF
TRBJ2-3,many,TRBV7-8,NA,12,TGTGCCAGCAGCTTAGGAACGGGTACGCAGTATTTT,CASSLGTGTQYF
TRBJ2-3,many,TRBV7-2,NA,14,TGTGCCAGCAGCTTAGCGGGGTACACAGATACGCAGTATTTT,CASSLAGYTDTQYF
TRBJ2-3,many,TRBV29-1,NA,14,TGCAGCGTTGACGCGGCAACCAACACAGATACGCAGTATTTT,CSVDAATNTDTQYF
TRBJ2-1,many,TRBV5-6,TRBD2,16,TGTGCCAGCAGCTTTTTCGGGGGGTTAACCTACAATGAGCAGTTCTTC,CASSFFGGLTYNEQFF
TRBJ2-7,many,TRBV4-2,NA,17,TGTGCCAGCAGCCAAGCCCACACTAGCTCAAGCTCCTACGAGCAGTACTTC,CASSQAHTSSSSYEQYF
TRBJ1-2,many,TRBV6-1,TRBD1,14,TGTGCCAGCAGTCCAGGGGGGCGGATCTATGGCTACACCTTC,CASSPGGRIYGYTF
TRBJ1-3,many,TRBV29-1,TRBD1,17,TGCAGCGTTGACGGGGGACAAGGGACAGGGGCTGGAAACACCATATATTTT,CSVDGGQGTGAGNTIYF
TRBJ2-7,many,TRBV2,TRBD1,15,TGTGCCAGCAGTGATCCCCCGGGTAGGGGGCACGAGCAGTACTTC,CASSDPPGRGHEQYF
TRBJ1-4,many,TRBV6-1,TRBD1,14,TGTGCCAGCAGAACCGGGACAGGGAATGAAAAACTGTTTTTT,CASRTGTGNEKLFF
TRBJ1-2,many,TRBV4-1,NA,20,TGCGCCAGCAGCCAGGACCTCAGTGCAAGTGACGGGGGGTTTAGAAGTGGCTACACCTTC,CASSQDLSASDGGFRSGYTF
TRBJ2-7,few,TRBV7-2,NA,14,TGTGCCAGCAGCTTAGAGTTACGGTCCTACGAGCAGTACTTC,CASSLELRSYEQYF
TRBJ2-7,few,TRBV13,NA,14,TGTGCCAGCACCTTTGGGTTTGGAGTGGAGGAGCAGTACTTC,CASTFGFGVEEQYF
TRBJ2-7,many,TRBV6-2/TRBV6-3,NA,13,TGTGCCAGCAGTCCGGACATTTGGGTCGAGCAGTACTTC,CASSPDIWVEQYF
TRBJ2-3,NA,TRBV28,NA,14,TGTGCCAGCAGCGGGACTTCGGGCACAGATACGCAGTATTTT,CASSGTSGTDTQYF
TRBJ2-7,many,TRBV4-2,NA,16,TGTGCCAGCAGCCAATCTATACAGGGTCGTCGGGACGAGCAGTACTTC,CASSQSIQGRRDEQYF
TRBJ2-3,many,TRBV20-1,NA,13,TGCAGTGCTAACCTGGCCGGCACAGATACGCAGTATTTT,CSANLAGTDTQYF
TRBJ1-3,NA,TRBV3-1,NA,16,TGTGCCAGCAGCCAAGGTGGGGTGCGATCTGGAAACACCATATATTTT,CASSQGGVRSGNTIYF
TRBJ1-2,many,TRBV29-1,NA,13,TGCAGCGTTGAAGATCAGACCGGCGGCGGCTACACCTTC,CSVEDQTGGGYTF
TRBJ2-4,many,TRBV18,NA,15,TGTGCCAGCTCACCCAACAGTCAACCCAAAAACATTCAGTACTTC,CASSPNSQPKNIQYF
TRBJ1-2,NA,TRBV21-1,NA,13,TGTGCCAGCAGCAAAACTGTTAACTATGGCGACACCTTC,CASSKTVNYGDTF
TRBJ1-5,many,TRBV27,NA,17,TGTGCCAGCAGTACCACTGGGGGTCGGGGGTTAAATCAGCCCCAGCATTTT,CASSTTGGRGLNQPQHF
TRBJ2-5,many,TRBV12-3/TRBV12-4,TRBD2,16,TGTGCCAGCAGTCCTTTGACTAGCGGGGGGCAGGAGACCCAGTACTTC,CASSPLTSGGQETQYF
TRBJ1-3,many,TRBV7-2,TRBD1,18,TGTGCCAGCAGCTCAAACTCCGGGACAGTTTTGCGTCGGGACACCATATATTTT,CASSSNSGTVLRRDTIYF
TRBJ1-3,many,TRBV20-1,TRBD1,15,TGCAGTGCTACCCCAGACAGGGCCGCTGGAAACACCATATATTTT,CSATPDRAAGNTIYF
TRBJ1-6,NA,TRBV20-1,NA,17,TGCAGTGCCGATGCCGGGGGCTTGGGGTCCTATAATTCACCCCTCCACTTT,CSADAGGLGSYNSPLHF
TRBJ1-1,many,TRBV5-1,NA,14,TGCGCCAGCAGCCCGCAGGCCCAGAACACTGAAGCTTTCTTT,CASSPQAQNTEAFF
TRBJ1-4,many,TRBV10-3,NA,14,TGTGCCATCAGTGAGTCGGCCGTAGGGGAAAAACTGTTTTTT,CAISESAVGEKLFF
TRBJ1-2,many,TRBV18,NA,14,TGTGCCAGCTCACTAGTCAGGAGTAACTATGGCTACACCTTC,CASSLVRSNYGYTF